The 3 T cell receptor beta chains below come from one sample, sequenced in a study of T cells in localized non-small cell lung cancer. Profiling relied on immunoSEQ multiplex PCR, and the TCRdb table lists in-frame clones only, not all of them. In the table there are roughly 40,000 clones, 81% of which are singletons. Sequenced here: peripheral blood mononuclear cells, sampled before any cancer treatment. Receptors were obtained from a male donor aged 60 or older with stage II lung adenocarcinoma.

The chain joins TRBV5-1 to TRBJ2-7, with a tentative D call TRBD2 (6 bases). The ends were cut back, 1 base at V and 1 base at J, with 18 bases in the middle. Germline CDR1 reads SGHRS; CDR2 reads YFSETQ. The length of the CDR3 is 17 residues. CDR3 in amino acids: CASSLQGSGLSSYEQYF. For the CDR3, the DNA is TGCGCCAGCAGCTTGCAGGGTAGCGGACTTAGTTCCTACGAGCAGTACTTC.

The chain has TRBV28 and TRBJ2-1; tentative D call: TRBD1 (6 bases). V lost 6 bases and J 3 bases, leaving 12 bases between the germline ends. Per the germline V gene, CDR1 is MDHEN and CDR2 is SYDVKM. CDR3 length: 14 residues. The CDR3 nucleotides read TGTGCCAGCAGGCAAACAGGGAACTACAATGAGCAGTTCTTC. Translating gives CASRQTGNYNEQFF. The whole variable domain, filled in from reference TRBV28 and TRBJ2-1, reads DVKVTQSSRYLVKRTGEKVFLECVQDMDHENMFWYRQDPGLGLRLIYFSYDVKMKEKGDIPEGYSVSREKKERFSLILESASTNQTSMYLCASRQTGNYNEQFFGPGTRLTVL.

V is TRBV6-5 and J is TRBJ2-3, with D unresolved. The CDR3 runs 11 residues. V was pared by 6 bases and J by 6 bases, with 7 bases between. Germline V lookup: CDR1 MNHEY, CDR2 SVGAGI. Here the CDR3 reads CASSKWDTQYF. CDR3 nucleotide sequence: TGTGCCAGCAGCAAATGGGATACGCAGTATTTT.